This TCR beta chain was sequenced for a study of blood T cell repertoires in COVID-19. How the authors handled the data: The assay estimated nucleated cells by amplifying reference gene primers. TCRdb's copy holds only in-frame clones and misses some; the assay was immunoSEQ multiplex PCR. The V and J calls and the clone size are those of that table, but D and trimming were determined from the DNA. The table shows about 380,000 clones, with 70% to 90% occurring only once. Per the germline V gene, CDR1 is SGHRS and CDR2 is YFSETQ. This CDR3 contains 14 residues. V shed 0 bases, J shed 4 bases, and the junction held 0 bases outside the gene matches.

Material for sequencing was PBMCs or T cells enriched from blood (not recorded which). This TCR was sampled from a woman between 18 and 29 years old who had recovered from COVID-19. V gene TRBV5-1 combines with J gene TRBJ1-2, with TRBD1 matching over 10 bases. CDR3 DNA: TGCGCCAGCAGCTTGGGGACAGGGGGCTATGGCTACACCTTC. Protein product: CASSLGTGGYGYTF.